The entry below describes one TCR beta chain. What it recognizes is unknown. The data originate from a study of cytomegalovirus exposure and HLA in healthy donors. Study observations and caveats: Excluded: some indistinguishable V segments such as TRBV6-2 and TRBV6-3. With DRB1 most and HLA-C fewest, TCR association rates differed between HLA loci in a later analysis. Versus the approximately 700-donor mean, an Asian-associated ancestry cluster reportedly showed fewer N-insertions in a later analysis.

13 Jbeta primers and 60 Vbeta primers were used for the PCR. TCRdb keeps only in-frame clones here, not all; method: immunoSEQ multiplex PCR. This sample has some 120,000 clones; about 68% occur once, and the top ten carry roughly 10%. CDR1 is GTSNPN and CDR2 is SVGIG in the germline V gene (reference sequence). Trimming cost V 4 bases and J 7 bases; bases outside gene matches: 8. The CDR3 is 13 amino acids. Sequenced input: PBMCs. The TCR originated in a woman between 40 and 50 years old in good health and CMV-seropositive. J is TRBJ2-5 and V is TRBV30; 8 nucleotides line up with TRBD2. DNA of the CDR3: TGTGCCTGGATCCGAGCGGGAGAGGTGACCCAGTACTTC. Its protein is CAWIRAGEVTQYF.